This paragraph covers one TCR beta chain sequence. What it binds is unknown. TCRdb called the reads again in MiXCR, with one record for every CDR3 protein. Seen here are 650,000 to 850,000 distinct CDR3 sequences, approximately 32% observed once, and the top ten hold around 13%. This sample was included in a study of T cell repertoires in cytomegalovirus infection. The V gene end was trimmed by 0 bases and the J gene end by 6 bases; junction bases not matched to a gene: 7. This CDR3 is built from 16 residues. Germline values: CDR1 SGHDN, CDR2 FVKESK. The receptor was derived from a human donor in good health (CMV status not recorded). Some clones in this sample may be carry-over from other donors' samples. V is TRBV14 and J is TRBJ2-1; the match to TRBD2 covers 8 bases. The specimen comprised cultured CD8+ T cells from PBMCs, sampled from culture after CMV antigen stimulation. CDR3 in DNA: TGTGCCAGCAGCCAAGATCTCGGGGGGGGCCTCAATGAGCAGTTCTTC. It yields the protein CASSQDLGGGLNEQFF.